Listed below are T cell receptor beta chains from one sample, sequenced in a study of T cell repertoires in cytomegalovirus infection. MiXCR, applied by TCRdb to the reads, yields one record per CDR3 protein. The repertoire holds a few hundred thousand distinct CDR3 sequences, with approximately 25% as singletons. The specimen was PBMCs. These receptors originate from a human donor in good health (CMV status not recorded). Some clones in this sample may be carry-over from other donors' samples. The CDR3 runs from the conserved cysteine through the conserved F or W. D genes are given only for firm matches. The listing skips clone size in some rows; elsewhere it reads once, few, many or a size class.

clone size	D gene	V gene	J gene	CDR3 protein	CDR3 DNA
-	-	TRBV24-1	TRBJ1-2	CATSDPTGPEGYGYTF	TGTGCCACCAGTGATCCAACAGGGCCTGAAGGGTATGGCTACACCTTC
-	-	TRBV4-1	TRBJ1-3	CASSRGSVQSGNTIYF	TGCGCCAGCAGCCGGGGATCGGTACAGTCAGGAAACACCATATATTTT
few	-	TRBV2	TRBJ1-5	CASSGHGHLYSNQPQHF	TGTGCCAGCAGTGGACACGGACACCTTTATAGCAATCAGCCCCAGCATTTT
many	-	TRBV7-2	TRBJ1-1	CASSLRWDTEAFF	TGTGCCAGCAGCTTACGGTGGGACACTGAAGCTTTCTTT
many	TRBD1	TRBV7-6	TRBJ1-4	CASSRQGGNEKLFF	TGTGCCAGCAGCCGACAGGGAGGGAATGAAAAACTGTTTTTT
-	-	TRBV15	TRBJ2-7	CATSRDLPYEQYF	TGTGCCACCAGCAGAGATCTACCTTACGAGCAGTACTTC
few	TRBD2	TRBV6-6	TRBJ2-3	CASSGRSGSGRTDTQYF	TGTGCCAGCAGTGGCCGAAGCGGGAGCGGTCGCACAGATACGCAGTATTTT
few	-	TRBV28	TRBJ1-1	CASSPGEAAFF	TGTGCCAGCAGTCCCGGGGAGGCGGCTTTCTTT
few	TRBD1	TRBV10-2	TRBJ2-2	CASNGQGASNTGELFF	TGCGCCAGCAATGGACAGGGGGCGTCGAACACCGGGGAGCTGTTTTTT
-	TRBD1	TRBV19	TRBJ2-2	CASSMDRVWNTGELFF	TGTGCCAGTAGTATGGACAGGGTATGGAACACCGGGGAGCTGTTTTTT
-	TRBD1	TRBV4-1	TRBJ1-1	CASSQVTSQGENTEAFF	TGCGCCAGCAGCCAAGTGACTTCTCAGGGGGAGAACACTGAAGCTTTCTTT
-	TRBD1	TRBV29-1	TRBJ1-3	CSVTGAEAGNTIYF	TGCAGCGTTACAGGGGCCGAAGCCGGAAACACCATATATTTT
-	-	TRBV7-6	TRBJ2-2	CASRPTGRPEYTGELFF	TGTGCCAGCAGGCCTACCGGCAGGCCAGAATACACCGGGGAGCTGTTTTTT
-	-	TRBV5-6	TRBJ2-1	CASSPPRFSSYNEQFF	TGTGCCAGCAGCCCCCCTCGGTTTAGCTCCTACAATGAGCAGTTCTTC
-	TRBD2	TRBV10-2	TRBJ2-5	CASSDLAGVRETQYF	TGCGCCAGCAGTGATTTAGCGGGAGTTCGGGAGACCCAGTACTTC
-	-	TRBV25-1	TRBJ1-1	CASSGLLRGEAFF	TGTGCCAGCAGTGGGCTGCTGAGGGGTGAAGCTTTCTTT
few	TRBD2	TRBV15	TRBJ2-1	CATSRDIAGGVYEQFF	TGTGCCACCAGCAGAGATATAGCGGGAGGGGTCTATGAGCAGTTCTTC
-	TRBD2	TRBV5-6	TRBJ2-5	CASTLGLAWQETQYF	TGTGCCAGCACCCTGGGACTAGCTTGGCAGGAGACCCAGTACTTC
-	TRBD1	TRBV28	TRBJ1-1	CASSGTGGFMNTEAFF	TGTGCCAGCAGTGGGACAGGGGGATTTATGAACACTGAAGCTTTCTTT
-	-	TRBV3-1	TRBJ1-5	CASSQGAPESNQPQHF	TGTGCCAGCAGCCAAGGGGCCCCTGAGAGCAATCAGCCCCAGCATTTT
-	TRBD2	TRBV12-3/TRBV12-4	TRBJ2-3	CASSLATGGLWSTDTQYF	TGTGCCAGCAGTTTAGCGACGGGAGGACTATGGAGCACAGATACGCAGTATTTT
few	-	TRBV6-5	TRBJ2-3	CASSYGYRPDTQYF	TGTGCCAGCAGTTACGGGTATAGGCCAGATACGCAGTATTTT
-	-	TRBV10-3	TRBJ1-1	CAIRRQENTEAFF	TGTGCCATCAGGCGACAGGAGAACACTGAAGCTTTCTTT
few	-	TRBV9	TRBJ2-5	CASSETGLGTETQYF	TGTGCCAGCAGTGAGACGGGACTTGGAACGGAGACCCAGTACTTC
few	-	TRBV6-5	TRBJ2-5	CASSPSSLETQYF	TGTGCCAGCAGCCCCTCTAGCCTCGAGACCCAGTACTTC
-	-	TRBV7-8	TRBJ2-7	CASSLELGREQYF	TGTGCCAGCAGCTTAGAGCTAGGCCGGGAGCAGTACTTC
-	-	TRBV5-1	TRBJ2-5	CASSPDPVGEETQYF	TGCGCCAGCAGCCCGGATCCGGTGGGGGAAGAGACCCAGTACTTC
-	TRBD1	TRBV28	TRBJ1-5	CASNNRGRDRVGQPQHF	TGTGCCAGCAATAACAGGGGCCGGGACAGGGTAGGGCAGCCCCAGCATTTT
few	-	TRBV4-1	TRBJ1-3	CASSQEFLGPGNTIYF	TGCGCCAGCAGCCAAGAGTTCCTGGGGCCTGGAAACACCATATATTTT